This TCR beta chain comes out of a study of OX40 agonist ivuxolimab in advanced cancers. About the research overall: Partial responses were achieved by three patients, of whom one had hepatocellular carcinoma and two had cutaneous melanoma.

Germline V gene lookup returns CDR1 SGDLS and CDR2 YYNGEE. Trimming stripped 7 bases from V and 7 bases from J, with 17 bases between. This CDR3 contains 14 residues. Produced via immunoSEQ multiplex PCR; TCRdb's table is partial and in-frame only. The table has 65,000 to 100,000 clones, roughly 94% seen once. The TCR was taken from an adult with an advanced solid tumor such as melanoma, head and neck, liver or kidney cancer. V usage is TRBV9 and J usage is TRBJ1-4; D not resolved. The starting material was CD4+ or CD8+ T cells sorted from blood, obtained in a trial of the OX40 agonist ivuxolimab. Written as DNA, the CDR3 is TGTGCCAGCGATCCGGCGGGTTTGGGTGAAAAACTGTTTTTT. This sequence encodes CASDPAGLGEKLFF.